This T cell receptor (beta chain) was retrieved from a study of T cell responses to AZD1222 COVID-19 vaccine. Study results and limitations: Seropositivity was recorded at baseline in only six AZD1222 recipients. Repertoire sampling was restricted to post-peak T cell response timepoints.

This CDR3 contains 14 residues. Per germline, CDR1 MNHNY and CDR2 SVGAGI (reference sequence). Trimming shortened V by 5 bases and J by 9 bases, and 17 bases separated the two germline ends. TCRdb keeps only in-frame clones here, not all; method: immunoSEQ multiplex PCR. The table lists fewer than 120,000 clones, over 90% of them singletons, with roughly 3.1% in the top ten. As concerns this clone: Antigen unknown.

The clonotype was recovered from an adult who received the AZD1222 COVID-19 vaccine. Here the sequenced sample was peripheral blood, taken 28 days after the second AZD1222 dose. The V gene is TRBV6-6, the J gene TRBJ1-5; TRBD1 is a possible D gene (6 bases). CDR3 sequence reads: CASSPQGSTGPQHF. CDR3 coding DNA: TGTGCCAGCAGTCCACAGGGCTCCACGGGGCCCCAGCATTTT.